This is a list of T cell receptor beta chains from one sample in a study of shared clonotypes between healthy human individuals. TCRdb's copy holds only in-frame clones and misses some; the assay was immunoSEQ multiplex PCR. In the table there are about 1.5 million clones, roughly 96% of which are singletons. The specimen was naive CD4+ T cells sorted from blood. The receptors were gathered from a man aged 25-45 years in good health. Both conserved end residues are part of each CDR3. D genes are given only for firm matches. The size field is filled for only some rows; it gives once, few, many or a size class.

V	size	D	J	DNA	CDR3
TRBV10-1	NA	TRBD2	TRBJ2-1	TGCGCCAGCAGTGATACTAGCGGGAGTGACAACAATGAGCAGTTCTTC	CASSDTSGSDNNEQFF
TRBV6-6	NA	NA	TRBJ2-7	TGTGCCAGCAGTTATGTGGTTGAGTACGAGCAGTACTTC	CASSYVVEYEQYF
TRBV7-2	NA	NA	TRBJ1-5	TGTGCCAGCAGCTTATTGGGCAGGGGAGCGAGCAATCAGCCCCAGCATTTT	CASSLLGRGASNQPQHF
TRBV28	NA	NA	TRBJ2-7	TGTGCCAGCAGATTCGGGCAAAACCTCTACGAGCAGTACTTC	CASRFGQNLYEQYF
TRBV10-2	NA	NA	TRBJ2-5	TGCGCCAGCCGAGGCCAGGCGGCCTGGTACCAAGAGACCCAGTACTTC	CASRGQAAWYQETQYF
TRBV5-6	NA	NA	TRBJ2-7	TGTGCCAGCAGCTTGGTTCGCGGCGGGGCCTCTTTCGAGCAGTACTTC	CASSLVRGGASFEQYF
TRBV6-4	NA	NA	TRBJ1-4	TGTGCCAGCAGACGAAACGGTGCAACTAATGAAAAACTGTTTTTT	CASRRNGATNEKLFF
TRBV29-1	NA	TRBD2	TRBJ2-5	TGCAGCGTACTGACACTAGCGGAGACCCAGTACTTC	CSVLTLAETQYF
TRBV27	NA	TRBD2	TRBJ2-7	TGTGCCAGCAGTTTATCACGGCTAGCGGGCTACGAGCAGTACTTC	CASSLSRLAGYEQYF
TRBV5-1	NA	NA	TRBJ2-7	TGCGCCAGCAGCTCGACTATTTCCACCGAGCAGTACTTC	CASSSTISTEQYF
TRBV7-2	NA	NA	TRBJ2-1	TGTGCCAGCAGCTTAGGCTTGTGGAACAATGAGCAGTTCTTC	CASSLGLWNNEQFF
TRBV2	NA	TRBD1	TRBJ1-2	TGTGCCAGCCTGGGACAGGGGGACTATGGCTACACCTTC	CASLGQGDYGYTF
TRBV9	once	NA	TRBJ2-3	TGTGCCAGCAGCGTAGTCGGGAGCCCCAGCACAGATACGCAGTATTTT	CASSVVGSPSTDTQYF
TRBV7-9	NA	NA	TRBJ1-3	TGTGCCAGCAGAGTCTCGACGGATGATGGAAACACCATATATTTT	CASRVSTDDGNTIYF
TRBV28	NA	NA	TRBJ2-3	TGTGCCAGCAGAGGCGGGACCTCCACAGATACGCAGTATTTT	CASRGGTSTDTQYF
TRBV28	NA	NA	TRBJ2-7	TGTGCCAGCAGGGTACCGGGACTCGCCTACGAGCAGTACTTC	CASRVPGLAYEQYF
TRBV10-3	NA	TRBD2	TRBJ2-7	TGTGCCATCAGTGGTACTAGCGGGTACCAGTTTAATGAGCAGTACTTC	CAISGTSGYQFNEQYF
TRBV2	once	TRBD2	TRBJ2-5	TGTGCCAGCAGACTCCACCTAGCGGGAGTAGGAGAGACCCAGTACTTC	CASRLHLAGVGETQYF
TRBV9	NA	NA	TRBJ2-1	TGTGCCAGCAGCTCCAATAGCGCAGACAATGAGCAGTTCTTC	CASSSNSADNEQFF
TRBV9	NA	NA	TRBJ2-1	TGTGCCAGCAGCGTAGGGATTGGGGACTCTTTTTACAATGAGCAGTTCTTC	CASSVGIGDSFYNEQFF
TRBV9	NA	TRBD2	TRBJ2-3	TGTGCCAGCAGCGAACTAGCGGGAGGAGCGGCAGATACGCAGTATTTT	CASSELAGGAADTQYF
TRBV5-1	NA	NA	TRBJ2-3	TGCGCCAGCAGCGTCCTGGGTCCCACAGATACGCAGTATTTT	CASSVLGPTDTQYF
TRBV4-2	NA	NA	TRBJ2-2	TGTGCCAGCAGCCAAGATCTCTGGCAGGGACGGAACACCGGGGAGCTGTTTTTT	CASSQDLWQGRNTGELFF
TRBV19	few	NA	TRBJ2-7	TGTGCCAGTAGTATCCGCTCAAGCGAGCAGTACTTC	CASSIRSSEQYF
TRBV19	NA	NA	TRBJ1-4	TGTGCCAGTAGTCCAAAATCTAGCGCAACTAATGAAAAACTGTTTTTT	CASSPKSSATNEKLFF
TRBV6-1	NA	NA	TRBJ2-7	TGTGCCAGCAGTGGCCCCGGGGCCTCCTACGAGCAGTACTTC	CASSGPGASYEQYF
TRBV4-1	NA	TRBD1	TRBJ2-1	TGCGCCAGCAGCCAAGATGGGACAGGGACCAATGAGCAGTTCTTC	CASSQDGTGTNEQFF
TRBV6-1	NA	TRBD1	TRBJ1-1	TGTGCCAGCAGTGTGGACAGGGGTTTGGACACTGAAGCTTTCTTT	CASSVDRGLDTEAFF